This T cell receptor (beta chain) was identified in a study of T cell repertoires in cytomegalovirus infection. Across the whole study: CMV epitopes, recently identified HLA-C-restricted and well-studied HLA-B-restricted, were used.

Germline V gives CDR1 SNHLY, CDR2 FYNNEI. J was trimmed by 3 bases and V by 6 bases; bases with no gene match: 21. The length of the CDR3 is 22 residues. TCRdb recomputed calls from the reads with MiXCR, one row per CDR3 protein. Seen here are 450,000 to 600,000 distinct CDR3 sequences, about 44% observed once, and the top ten hold just under 45%. As regards this clonotype: Its antigen remains unknown.

V usage is TRBV2 and J usage is TRBJ2-1, with TRBD2 matching 15 bases. The sequence derives from a human donor in good health (CMV status not recorded). Some clones in this sample may be carry-over from other donors' samples. The material sequenced was cultured PBMCs, taken from culture after CMV antigen stimulation. The CDR3 DNA reads as TGTGCCAGCAGCGGTCTAGCGTCGGTCGGGACTAGCGGGGGGAGATTCTACAATGAGCAGTTCTTC. Translated, it gives CASSGLASVGTSGGRFYNEQFF. Full variable domain (missing parts from reference TRBV2 and TRBJ2-1): EPEVTQTPSHQVTQMGQEVILRCVPISNHLYFYWYRQILGQKVEFLVSFYNNEISEKSEIFDDQFSVERPDGSNFTLKIRSTKLEDSAMYFCASSGLASVGTSGGRFYNEQFFGPGTRLTVL.